Following are 24 T cell receptor beta chains from one sample sequenced in a study of vaccination and CD4 T cells after COVID-19 (dated by TCRdb to the early 2020s). Libraries were made using PCR. Instrument used: Illumina iSeq 100. At the Johns Hopkins FTIC core, DNA from the cultured CD4+ T cells underwent TCR sequencing with the Oncomine TCR Beta short-read assay. The raw public reads went through TCRdb reprocessing: fastp at Q25, MiXCR clone calling, in-frame beta chains kept. Every CDR3 protein is listed once, alongside the most common genes and DNA of its rows. For this sample the table gives more than 15,000 distinct CDR3 sequences, of which over 25% were detected only once. The ten largest account for under 15% of the sample. These receptors' antigens are unknown. Taken with the paper, the label for treatment or condition translates to: approximately 10-day PBMC culture with coronavirus spike peptide pools or control peptides (ViraFEST assay).

The sequenced sample was cultured CD4+ T cells from blood. The receptors were sampled from a human donor with COVID-19.

The V call is TRBV28, the J call TRBJ2-7; TRBD1 agrees at 7 bases. Germline lookup yields CDR1 MDHEN and CDR2 SYDVKM. The trim removed 6 bases at V and 2 bases at J, leaving 10 bases unmatched. The CDR3 has 15 amino acids. The CDR3 region is CASRLPGQNPYEQYF. In nucleotides, the CDR3 is TGTGCCAGCAGACTACCGGGACAGAATCCCTACGAGCAGTACTTC. The full variable domain, with the rest looked up from reference TRBV28 and TRBJ2-7, is DVKVTQSSRYLVKRTGEKVFLECVQDMDHENMFWYRQDPGLGLRLIYFSYDVKMKEKGDIPEGYSVSREKKERFSLILESASTNQTSMYLCASRLPGQNPYEQYFGPGTRLTVT.

This clonotype was seen more than once but under ten times. The chain employs TRBV7-3 and TRBJ1-1; D unclear. The CDR3 has 13 residues. Germline V lookup: CDR1 SGHTA, CDR2 FQGTGA. V was pared by 4 bases and J by 4 bases, with 10 bases between. CDR3 DNA: TGTGCCAGCAGCTCCCATATGGGCACTGAAGCTTTCTTT. Amino acids: CASSSHMGTEAFF.

The rearrangement joins TRBV2 to TRBJ2-2, with D unresolved. CDR3 length equals 13 residues. Germline values: CDR1 SNHLY, CDR2 FYNNEI. V was trimmed by 8 bases and J by 7 bases, leaving 14 bases between them. The CDR3 region is CASGSFEDGELFF. DNA of the CDR3: TGTGCCAGCGGGTCGTTTGAGGACGGGGAGCTGTTTTTT.

Comment on this clonotype: Germline and junction disagree at one end, which may indicate a read error. The chain recombines TRBV6-1 with TRBJ1-2, with TRBD1 matching 11 bases. The CDR3 loop spans 14 amino acids. Germline values: CDR1 MNHNS, CDR2 SASEGT. CDR3 sequence reads: CASSFGTGGVGYTF. The CDR3 nucleotides are TGCGCCAGCAGCTTCGGGACAGGGGGTGTAGGCTACACCTTC.

This clonotype was seen only a few times. CDR3 loop: CASSYSKLGRVFDQPQHF. CDR3 sequence (DNA): TGTGCCAGCAGTTACTCGAAGTTGGGCAGGGTGTTTGATCAGCCCCAGCATTTT. The chain recombines TRBV6-2 or TRBV6-3 with TRBJ1-5, with a weak D call TRBD1 (5 bases). CDR1 and CDR2 (germline): MNHEY, SVGEGT. The CDR3 runs 18 residues. V shed 0 bases and J shed 5 bases, with 20 bases lying between them.

This clonotype was detected a few times. The chain links TRBV6-1 to TRBJ1-2, with TRBD1 matching over 7 bases. In germline, CDR1 is MNHNS, CDR2 SASEGT. The CDR3 spans 15 residues. After removal of 6 bases from V and 8 bases from J, the junction contained 15 bases not matched to a gene. CDR3 nucleotides: TGTGCCAGCAGACCCTCCATTTGGGACAGTTGGGGCTACACCTTC. Translating gives CASRPSIWDSWGYTF.

The chain carries TRBV7-2 and TRBJ1-4; D remains unclear. Germline V gene sequence: CDR1 SGHTA, CDR2 FQGNSA. Between the trimmed V and J ends, which lost 6 bases and 4 bases, there was a span of 9 bases. This CDR3 has 13 residues. The CDR3 loop reads CASSRSLNEKLFF. CDR3 sequence (DNA): TGTGCCAGCAGTCGATCCCTTAATGAAAAACTGTTTTTT.

This clonotype was seen a few times. The genes are TRBV30 and TRBJ1-5; possibly TRBD1 for D (5 bases). V was trimmed by 0 bases and J by 3 bases, leaving 6 bases between them. In germline, CDR1 is GTSNPN, CDR2 SVGIG (reference sequence). The CDR3 loop spans 13 amino acids. The chain's CDR3 is CAWSVQDNQPQHF. CDR3 DNA: TGTGCCTGGAGTGTACAGGACAATCAGCCCCAGCATTTT.

The chain combines TRBV15 with TRBJ1-4; D is perhaps TRBD1 (5 bases). V was cut by 6 bases and J by 1 base, with 15 bases left in between. The CDR3 extends over 16 amino acids. The germline V gene has CDR1 LNHNV and CDR2 YYDKDF (reference sequence). CDR3 sequence (DNA): TGTGCCACCAGATTTGACGGGGCGGGAACTAATGAAAAACTGTTTTTT. Residues: CATRFDGAGTNEKLFF.

The chain uses TRBV7-9 and TRBJ2-7; D tentatively reads TRBD1 or TRBD2 (6 bases each). This CDR3 spans 14 amino acids. The V and J ends lost 3 bases and 3 bases respectively, with 12 bases between them. Germline-derived CDR1 and CDR2 are SEHNR and FQNEAQ (reference sequence). The CDR3 bases are TGTGCCAGCAGCTTGGACGGGGGCGGCTACGAGCAGTACTTC. Protein product: CASSLDGGGYEQYF.

The chain employs TRBV4-2 and TRBJ1-4; D is possibly TRBD1 (6 bases). The V end lost 1 base, the J end lost 7 bases, and 19 bases lay between the germline ends. The CDR3 has 17 amino acids. CDR1 is LGHNA, CDR2 YNFKEQ, per germline. In DNA form, the CDR3 reads TGTGCCAGCAGCCAAGTAGCACAGGGACGGGAAAGTGAAAAACTGTTTTTT. It is translated as CASSQVAQGRESEKLFF.

This sequence joins TRBV28 and TRBJ2-1; tentatively, D is TRBD2 (7 bases). The CDR3 is made up of 16 amino acids. The V gene's germline CDR1 is MDHEN and CDR2 SYDVKM. Trimming removed 6 bases at V and 3 bases at J, with 18 bases between. The CDR3 protein is CASSHYTGGGYNEQFF. CDR3 nucleotide sequence: TGTGCCAGCAGCCATTACACGGGGGGCGGCTACAATGAGCAGTTCTTC.

This clonotype was seen a handful of times. The chain uses TRBV20-1 and TRBJ1-1; the D gene is possibly TRBD1 (5 bases). Germline V lookup: CDR1 DFQATT, CDR2 SNEGSKA (reference sequence). This CDR3 has 15 residues. V shed 1 base and J shed 1 base, with 13 bases lying between them. The CDR3 DNA follows: TGCAGTGCTAGAGTGGGACTGTCGAGGAACACTGAAGCTTTCTTT. Encoded protein: CSARVGLSRNTEAFF.

This chain's CDR3 is CASSRPTGGGTDTQYF. The DNA for the CDR3 is TGTGCCAGCAGCCGACCGACGGGAGGGGGCACAGATACGCAGTATTTT. This rearrangement joins TRBV7-9 to TRBJ2-3; the match to TRBD2 covers 8 bases. V trimming: 5 bases; J trimming: 1 base; junction bases outside the gene matches: 8. This CDR3 is built from 16 residues. Germline V gene sequence: CDR1 SEHNR, CDR2 FQNEAQ (reference sequence).

J is TRBJ2-1 and V is TRBV29-1; D not resolved. Between the trimmed V and J ends, which lost 5 bases and 7 bases, there was a span of 9 bases. The length of the CDR3 is 11 residues. In germline, CDR1 is SQVTM, CDR2 ANQGSEA. The CDR3 here is CSVRRLNEQFF. In nucleotides, the CDR3 is TGCAGCGTTCGCAGGTTGAATGAGCAGTTCTTC.

This sequence joins TRBV11-3 and TRBJ2-7; 7 bases align to TRBD2. Trimming took 5 bases from V and 5 from J; bases not matched to a gene: 3. Germline V gene sequence: CDR1 SGHNT, CDR2 YENEEA. CDR3 length: 12 residues. CDR3 in amino acids: CASSGGGNEQYF. The CDR3, as DNA: TGTGCCAGCAGCGGGGGAGGGAACGAGCAGTACTTC.

The chain joins TRBV7-6 to TRBJ1-4, with TRBD1 identical over 7 bases. The trim removed 5 bases at V and 4 bases at J, leaving 1 base unmatched. Germline assignment: CDR1 SGHVS and CDR2 FNYEAQ. The CDR3 consists of 13 residues. CDR3 sequence: CASSNRGNEKLFF. The CDR3 DNA is TGTGCCAGCAGCAACAGGGGTAATGAAAAACTGTTTTTT.

By proportion, this clonotype is medium-sized. V is TRBV20-1 and J is TRBJ1-1, with D uncertain. Trimming took 4 bases from V and 7 from J, leaving 16 bases between them. CDR1 DFQATT and CDR2 SNEGSKA come from the germline V gene (reference sequence). The CDR3 runs to 13 residues. The CDR3 spells CSAIRVANGEAFF. DNA for the CDR3: TGCAGTGCTATTCGGGTGGCTAACGGTGAAGCTTTCTTT.

The rearrangement links TRBV4-3 to TRBJ2-2, with D tentatively TRBD1 (6 bases). The V gene lost 1 base and the J gene lost 5 bases, with 8 bases spanning the gap. Per germline, CDR1 LGHNA and CDR2 YSLEER. The CDR3 length is 14 residues. For the CDR3, the DNA is TGCGCCAGCAGCCAAGGGACAGAGACCGGGGAGCTGTTTTTT. Protein: CASSQGTETGELFF.

This chain uses TRBV12-3 or TRBV12-4 with TRBJ1-3; no reliable D call. This CDR3 has 11 amino acids. Trimming removed 4 bases at V and 7 bases at J, with 5 bases between. The CDR3 loop reads CASSWYNTIYF. The CDR3 nucleotides read TGTGCCAGCAGTTGGTATAACACCATATATTTT.

The chain links TRBV18 to TRBJ2-1; a weak D match, TRBD2 (6 bases). V was pared by 2 bases and J by 0 bases, with 11 bases between. This CDR3 is 16 amino acids long. Germline V gene data show CDR1 as KGHSH and CDR2 as LQKENI. The CDR3 DNA reads as TGTGCCAGCTCACCAGGGGGGTCCAACTCCTACAATGAGCAGTTCTTC. Translating it yields CASSPGGSNSYNEQFF.

V and J are TRBV2 and TRBJ2-7; D is possibly TRBD1 (6 bases). Germline CDR1 is SNHLY and CDR2 is FYNNEI. The V gene lost 5 bases and the J gene lost 5 bases, with 10 bases spanning the gap. CDR3 size: 12 residues. This CDR3 reads CASSPRGHEQYF. CDR3 sequence (DNA): TGTGCCAGCAGTCCCAGGGGCCACGAGCAGTACTTC.

The V and J genes are TRBV28 and TRBJ1-6; D is unclear. This CDR3 is built from 9 residues. The V gene lost 5 bases and the J gene lost 13 bases, with 3 bases spanning the gap. In germline, CDR1 is MDHEN, CDR2 SYDVKM. Here the CDR3 DNA reads TGTGCCAGCAGTCCCCCCCTCCACTTT. Translated: CASSPPLHF.

V gene TRBV19 combines with J gene TRBJ2-5; D is possibly TRBD1 or TRBD2 (5 bases each). Looked up from germline, CDR1 is LNHDA and CDR2 is SQIVND (reference sequence). This CDR3 has 15 amino acids. Trimming removed 7 bases at V and 5 bases at J, with 20 bases between. CDR3 sequence (DNA): TGTGCCAGTACCGTCGGATGGGGCAGAGGGGAGACCCAGTACTTC. Translating gives CASTVGWGRGETQYF.